This paragraph reports one T cell receptor beta chain. In the source study's methods: Quantification of nucleated cells was approximated via reference gene primer amplification. The method was immunoSEQ multiplex PCR; TCRdb's version includes in-frame clones alone and lacks a portion of them. From that table come the V and J calls and clone size; the DNA was used to work out D and trimming. The sample has approximately 170,000 clones, less than 85% seen once. The data were obtained in a study of blood T cell repertoires in COVID-19. Across the study: Samples of COVID-19 (acute and convalescent) were obtained from the United States, Italy and Spain.

The participants were between about 18 and 95 years old and came from under 25 US areas. Participant-reported clinical history was the basis for cohort assignment. CDR3 size: 14 residues. V lost 5 bases and J lost 4; bases outside the gene matches: 7. Germline CDR1 reads MNHEY; CDR2 reads SVGAGI. Sequencing was carried out using PBMCs or T cells enriched from blood (not recorded which). The source is a woman in her 30s who had recovered from COVID-19. The J gene is TRBJ1-1, the V gene TRBV6-5, with 7 nucleotides matching TRBD1. The CDR3 region is CASSLRGLVTEAFF. As DNA, the CDR3 is TGTGCCAGCAGTCTCAGGGGGTTGGTCACTGAAGCTTTCTTT.